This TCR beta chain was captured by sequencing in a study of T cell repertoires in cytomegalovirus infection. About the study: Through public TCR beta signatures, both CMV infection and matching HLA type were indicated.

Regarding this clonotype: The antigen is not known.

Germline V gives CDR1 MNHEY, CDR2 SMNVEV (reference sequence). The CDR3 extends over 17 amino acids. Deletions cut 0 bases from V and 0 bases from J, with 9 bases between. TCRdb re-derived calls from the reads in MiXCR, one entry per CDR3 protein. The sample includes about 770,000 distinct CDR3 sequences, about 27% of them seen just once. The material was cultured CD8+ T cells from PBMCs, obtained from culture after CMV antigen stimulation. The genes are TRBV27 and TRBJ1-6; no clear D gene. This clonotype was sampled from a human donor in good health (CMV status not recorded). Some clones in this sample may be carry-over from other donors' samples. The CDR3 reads CASSLSYHSSYNSPLHF. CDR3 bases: TGTGCCAGCAGTTTATCGTATCATAGCTCCTATAATTCACCCCTCCACTTT.